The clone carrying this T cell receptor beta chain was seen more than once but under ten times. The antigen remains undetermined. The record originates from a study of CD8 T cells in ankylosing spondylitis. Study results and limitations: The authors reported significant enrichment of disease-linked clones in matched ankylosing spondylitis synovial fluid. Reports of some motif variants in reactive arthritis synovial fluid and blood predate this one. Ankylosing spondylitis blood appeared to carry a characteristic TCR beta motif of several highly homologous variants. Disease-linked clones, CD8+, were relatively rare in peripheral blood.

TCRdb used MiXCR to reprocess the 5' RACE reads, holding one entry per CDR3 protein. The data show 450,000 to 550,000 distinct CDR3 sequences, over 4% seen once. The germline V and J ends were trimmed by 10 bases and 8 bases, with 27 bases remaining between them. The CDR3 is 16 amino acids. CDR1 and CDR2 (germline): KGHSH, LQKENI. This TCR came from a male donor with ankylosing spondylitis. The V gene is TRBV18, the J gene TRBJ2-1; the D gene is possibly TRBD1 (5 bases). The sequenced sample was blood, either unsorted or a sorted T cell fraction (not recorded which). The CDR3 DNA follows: TGTGCCACCACAGAGGTTTTAGGGATTGAAGGGGATGAGCAGTTCTTC. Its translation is CATTEVLGIEGDEQFF.